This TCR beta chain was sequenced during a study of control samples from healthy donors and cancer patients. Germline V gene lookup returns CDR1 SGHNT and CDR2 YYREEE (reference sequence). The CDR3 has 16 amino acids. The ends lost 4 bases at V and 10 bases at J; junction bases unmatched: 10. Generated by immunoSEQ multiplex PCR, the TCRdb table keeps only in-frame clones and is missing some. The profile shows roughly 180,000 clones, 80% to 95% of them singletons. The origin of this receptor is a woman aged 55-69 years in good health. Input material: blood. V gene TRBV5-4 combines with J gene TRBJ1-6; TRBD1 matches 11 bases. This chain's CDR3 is CASSQDRGPIGSPLHF. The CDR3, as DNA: TGTGCCAGCAGCCAGGACAGGGGGCCCATTGGGTCACCCCTCCACTTT.